A selection of T cell receptor beta chains follows, all from one sample in a study of cytomegalovirus exposure and HLA in healthy donors. Some clones are missing from TCRdb's copy, which holds only in-frame ones; the method was immunoSEQ multiplex PCR. The sample carries fewer than 200,000 clones, less than 85% recorded once. Sequenced input: PBMCs. These receptors all come from a young man in good health and CMV-seropositive. CDR3s include the opening cysteine and the closing phenylalanine or tryptophan. D genes are given only for firm matches. Not all rows give a size; the values are once, few, many and, for expanded clones, a class.

clone_size	d_call	v_call	j_call	cdr3_nt	cdr3_aa
-	TRBD2	TRBV11-2	TRBJ2-5	TGTGCCAGCAGCCCGAACGGAGCGGGGTACCAAGAGACCCAGTACTTC	CASSPNGAGYQETQYF
-	TRBD1	TRBV5-1	TRBJ2-6	TGCGCCAGCAGGCTTTCTCCGGGACAGGGGGCTGGGGCCAACGTCCTGACTTTC	CASRLSPGQGAGANVLTF
-	-	TRBV10-1	TRBJ2-7	TGCGCCAGCAGTGAGTCCGGTAGCTCCTACGAGCAGTACTTC	CASSESGSSYEQYF
-	-	TRBV19	TRBJ2-1	TGTGCCAGTAGTATGTTTCGGCAGGGCAATGAGCAGTTCTTC	CASSMFRQGNEQFF
-	TRBD1	TRBV7-9	TRBJ1-4	TGTGCCAGCAGCGCCAGACAGGGACCGAATGAAAAACTGTTTTTT	CASSARQGPNEKLFF
-	-	TRBV5-6	TRBJ2-1	TGTGCCAGCAGCTCCGACTCCTACTACAATGAGCAGTTCTTC	CASSSDSYYNEQFF
-	-	TRBV7-8	TRBJ1-1	TGTGCCAGCAGCCGTAGCACTATGTCCGGCACTGAAGCTTTCTTT	CASSRSTMSGTEAFF
-	TRBD1	TRBV9	TRBJ1-3	TGTGCCAGCAGCGTACAGGGGGCCGGAAACACCATATATTTT	CASSVQGAGNTIYF
once	-	TRBV11-3	TRBJ2-1	TGTGCCAGCAGCTTTAGTTATCGGGGTTACAATGAGCAGTTCTTC	CASSFSYRGYNEQFF
few	TRBD1	TRBV7-9	TRBJ1-4	TGTGCCAGCAGCACACCGGACAGGGGACGGACTAATGAAAAACTGTTTTTT	CASSTPDRGRTNEKLFF
-	-	TRBV7-3	TRBJ2-2	TGTGCCAGCAGCTTAATGAGGTGGGAGCTGTTTTTT	CASSLMRWELFF
-	TRBD1	TRBV6-6	TRBJ1-2	TGTGCCAGCAGTTACCCGACCGGGACAGACTATGGCTACACCTTC	CASSYPTGTDYGYTF
-	-	TRBV4-1	TRBJ2-1	TGCGCCAGCAGCCAAGATCATAGGACGGGAGCGGTCAATGAGCAGTTCTTC	CASSQDHRTGAVNEQFF
once	-	TRBV7-2	TRBJ1-5	TGTGCCAGCAGCTTCTCAGGGATGCAGCCCCAGCATTTT	CASSFSGMQPQHF
few	TRBD2	TRBV6-5	TRBJ2-5	TGTGCCAGCAGTTCAGGACTAGTTGCACGAGAGACCCAGTACTTC	CASSSGLVARETQYF
-	TRBD2	TRBV9	TRBJ2-2	TGTGCCAGCAGCGGCGGAGGCCTAGCGGGGACCGGGGAGCTGTTTTTT	CASSGGGLAGTGELFF
-	TRBD1	TRBV13	TRBJ1-6	TGTGCCAGCCAGACCGTGACAGGGAGAATGAAAGTTGGCGATAATTCACCCCTCCACTTT	CASQTVTGRMKVGDNSPLHF
-	TRBD1	TRBV9	TRBJ2-7	TGTGCCAGCAGCCGGGACAGGGGATCCTACGAGCAGTACTTC	CASSRDRGSYEQYF
-	TRBD1	TRBV2	TRBJ2-3	TGTGCCAGCAGTGTTACAGGGGCCGAAGACACAGATACGCAGTATTTT	CASSVTGAEDTDTQYF
-	-	TRBV30	TRBJ1-1	TGTGCCTGGAGTTACCGGGTCACTGAAGCTTTCTTT	CAWSYRVTEAFF
-	-	TRBV27	TRBJ1-2	TGTGCCAGCAGTTTTTCAGGGGAAGGAGGCGGCTACACCTTC	CASSFSGEGGGYTF
-	TRBD1	TRBV28	TRBJ2-7	TGTGCCAGCAGTTTACGGGACAGCCGCTACGAGCAGTACTTC	CASSLRDSRYEQYF
-	-	TRBV28	TRBJ1-4	TGTGCCAGCAGTTTGGCGGCTAATGAAAAACTGTTTTTT	CASSLAANEKLFF
-	TRBD1	TRBV28	TRBJ1-5	TGTGCCAGCACCTTCTTGCTAGTGACAGGGTTTCTTGTCTCTAGCAATCAGCCCCAGCATTTT	CASTFLLVTGFLVSSNQPQHF
-	-	TRBV7-9	TRBJ2-7	TGTGCCAGCAGCCCCGAGTCCTACGAGCAGTACTTC	CASSPESYEQYF
-	-	TRBV9	TRBJ2-7	TGTGCCAGCAGCGGAGAGGCTTCCGAGCAGTACTTC	CASSGEASEQYF
-	-	TRBV27	TRBJ2-3	TGTGCCAGCAGTCCTTACCCCGGGGTCACAGATACGCAGTATTTT	CASSPYPGVTDTQYF
once	TRBD2	TRBV9	TRBJ2-3	TGTGCCAGCAGCGTTACTAGCGGCCAGACCGTAGATACGCAGTATTTT	CASSVTSGQTVDTQYF
-	-	TRBV11-2	TRBJ1-2	TGTGCCAGCAGCCCGGACTCGATCTGGTCTAACTATGGCTACACCTTC	CASSPDSIWSNYGYTF
-	TRBD1	TRBV11-2	TRBJ2-7	TGTGCCAGCAGCTTAGGACAGGGCGCCTACGAGCAGTACTTC	CASSLGQGAYEQYF
once	-	TRBV2	TRBJ1-6	TGTGCCAGCAGGGCAGGGGAACTAGGGTCACCCCTCCACTTT	CASRAGELGSPLHF
-	TRBD1	TRBV28	TRBJ2-1	TGTGCCAGCAGCTTGCCGGGACAGGGTTGGAATGAGCAGTTCTTC	CASSLPGQGWNEQFF